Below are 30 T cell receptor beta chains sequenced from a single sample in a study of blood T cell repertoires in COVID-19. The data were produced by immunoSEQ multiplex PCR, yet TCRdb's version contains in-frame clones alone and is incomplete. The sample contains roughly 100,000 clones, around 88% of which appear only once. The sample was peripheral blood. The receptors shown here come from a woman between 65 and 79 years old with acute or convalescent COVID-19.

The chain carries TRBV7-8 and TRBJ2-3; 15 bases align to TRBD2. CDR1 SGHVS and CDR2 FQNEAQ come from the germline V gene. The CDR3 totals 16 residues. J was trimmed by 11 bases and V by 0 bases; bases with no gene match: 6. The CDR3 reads CASSLALGTSGRMQYF. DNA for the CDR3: TGTGCCAGCAGCTTAGCGCTCGGGACTAGCGGGAGGATGCAGTATTTT. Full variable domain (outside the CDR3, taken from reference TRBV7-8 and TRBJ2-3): GAGVSQSPRYKVAKRGQDVALRCDPISGHVSLFWYQQALGQGPEFLTYFQNEAQLDKSGLPSDRFFAERPEGSVSTLKIQRTQQEDSAVYLCASSLALGTSGRMQYFGPGTRLTVL.

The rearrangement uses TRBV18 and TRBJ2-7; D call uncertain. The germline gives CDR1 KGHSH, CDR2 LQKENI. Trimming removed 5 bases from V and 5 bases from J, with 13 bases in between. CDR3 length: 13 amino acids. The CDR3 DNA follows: TGTGCCAGCTCATCCTTAGCCGTTGACGAGCAGTACTTC. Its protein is CASSSLAVDEQYF.

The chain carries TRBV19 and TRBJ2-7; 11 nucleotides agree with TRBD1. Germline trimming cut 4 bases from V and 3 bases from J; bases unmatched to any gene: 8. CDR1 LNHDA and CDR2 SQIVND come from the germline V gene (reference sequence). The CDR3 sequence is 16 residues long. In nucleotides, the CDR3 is TGTGCCAGTAGTAGGGCCGGGACAGGGGGTATCTACGAGCAGTACTTC. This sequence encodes CASSRAGTGGIYEQYF.

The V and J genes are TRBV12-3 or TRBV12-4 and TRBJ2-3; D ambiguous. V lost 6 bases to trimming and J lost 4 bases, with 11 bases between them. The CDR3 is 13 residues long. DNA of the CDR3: TGTGCCAGCAGCCTCTTACTCTCAGATACGCAGTATTTT. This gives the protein CASSLLLSDTQYF.

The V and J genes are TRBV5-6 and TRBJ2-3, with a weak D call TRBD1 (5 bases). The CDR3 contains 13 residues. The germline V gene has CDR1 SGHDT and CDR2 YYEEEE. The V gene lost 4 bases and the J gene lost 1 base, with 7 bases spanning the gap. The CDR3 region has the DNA TGTGCCAGCAGCAGGACACGCACAGATACGCAGTATTTT. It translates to CASSRTRTDTQYF.

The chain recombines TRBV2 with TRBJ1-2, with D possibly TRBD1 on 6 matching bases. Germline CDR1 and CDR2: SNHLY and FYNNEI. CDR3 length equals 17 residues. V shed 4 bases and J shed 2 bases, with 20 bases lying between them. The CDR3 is CASSATGKYYLNYGYTF. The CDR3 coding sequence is TGTGCCAGCAGTGCTACAGGGAAGTACTACCTAAACTATGGCTACACCTTC.

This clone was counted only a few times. CDR3 in amino acids: CSVGGDYGYTF. In nucleotides, the CDR3 is TGCAGCGTTGGGGGGGACTATGGCTACACCTTC. This chain connects TRBV29-1 to TRBJ1-2, with a possible D match to TRBD1 (5 bases). V was pared by 4 bases and J by 3 bases, with 6 bases between. CDR1 SQVTM and CDR2 ANQGSEA come from the germline V gene. The CDR3 sequence is 11 residues long.

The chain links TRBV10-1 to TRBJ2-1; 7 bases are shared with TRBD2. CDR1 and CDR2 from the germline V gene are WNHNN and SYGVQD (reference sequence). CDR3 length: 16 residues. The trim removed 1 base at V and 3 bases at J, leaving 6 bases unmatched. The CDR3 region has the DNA TGCGCCAGCAGTGAGTTCAGCGGGGAGGTCTACAATGAGCAGTTCTTC. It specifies CASSEFSGEVYNEQFF.

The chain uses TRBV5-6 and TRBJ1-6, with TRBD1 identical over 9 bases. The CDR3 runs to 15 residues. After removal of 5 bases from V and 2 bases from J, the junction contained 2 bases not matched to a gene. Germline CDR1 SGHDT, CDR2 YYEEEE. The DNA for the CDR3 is TGTGCCAGCAGACGGACAGGGGCCTATAATTCACCCCTCCACTTT. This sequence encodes CASRRTGAYNSPLHF.

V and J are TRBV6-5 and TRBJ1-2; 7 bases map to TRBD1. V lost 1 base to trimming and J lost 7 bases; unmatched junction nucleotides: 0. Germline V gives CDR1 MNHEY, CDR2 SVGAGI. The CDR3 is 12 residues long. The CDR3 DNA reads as TGTGCCAGCAGTTACTACAGGGGTGGCTACACCTTC. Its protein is CASSYYRGGYTF.

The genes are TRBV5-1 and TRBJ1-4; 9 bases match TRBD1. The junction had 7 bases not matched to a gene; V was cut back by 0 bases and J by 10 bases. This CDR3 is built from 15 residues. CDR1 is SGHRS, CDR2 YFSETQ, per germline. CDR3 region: CASSLANRGQGKLFF. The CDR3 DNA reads TGCGCCAGCAGCTTGGCCAACAGGGGGCAGGGAAAACTGTTTTTT.

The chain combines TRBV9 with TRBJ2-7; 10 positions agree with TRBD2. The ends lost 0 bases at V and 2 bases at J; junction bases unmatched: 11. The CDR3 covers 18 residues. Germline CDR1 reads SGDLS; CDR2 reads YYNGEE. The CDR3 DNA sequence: TGTGCCAGCAGCGTAGCTGTCACTAGCGGGATGGAAACCTACGAGCAGTACTTC. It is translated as CASSVAVTSGMETYEQYF.

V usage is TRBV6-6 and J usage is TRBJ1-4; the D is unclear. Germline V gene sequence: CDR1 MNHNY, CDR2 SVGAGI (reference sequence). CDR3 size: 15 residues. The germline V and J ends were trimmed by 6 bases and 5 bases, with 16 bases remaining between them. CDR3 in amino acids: CASSPSGAMNEKLFF. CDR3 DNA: TGTGCCAGCAGCCCCTCGGGTGCCATGAATGAAAAACTGTTTTTT.

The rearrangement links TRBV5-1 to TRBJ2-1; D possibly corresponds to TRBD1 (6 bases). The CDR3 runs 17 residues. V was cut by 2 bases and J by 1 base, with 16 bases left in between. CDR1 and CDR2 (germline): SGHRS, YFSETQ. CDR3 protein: CASSFGTGWDSYNEQFF. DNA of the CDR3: TGCGCCAGCAGCTTCGGAACAGGGTGGGATTCCTACAATGAGCAGTTCTTC.

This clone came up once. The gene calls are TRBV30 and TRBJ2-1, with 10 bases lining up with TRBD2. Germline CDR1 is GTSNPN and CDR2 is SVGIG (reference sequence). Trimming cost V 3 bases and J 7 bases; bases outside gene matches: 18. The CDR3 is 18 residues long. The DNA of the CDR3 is TGTGCCTGGAGAGGAGGGGGGCCCCTAGCGGGAGATATGAATGAGCAGTTCTTC. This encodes CAWRGGGPLAGDMNEQFF.

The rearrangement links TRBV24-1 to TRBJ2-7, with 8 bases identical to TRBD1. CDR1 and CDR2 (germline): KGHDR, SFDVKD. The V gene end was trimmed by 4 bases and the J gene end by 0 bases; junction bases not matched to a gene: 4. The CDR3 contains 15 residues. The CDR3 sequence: CATSEGTGGSYEQYF. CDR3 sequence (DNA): TGTGCCACCAGTGAGGGTACAGGGGGCTCCTACGAGCAGTACTTC.

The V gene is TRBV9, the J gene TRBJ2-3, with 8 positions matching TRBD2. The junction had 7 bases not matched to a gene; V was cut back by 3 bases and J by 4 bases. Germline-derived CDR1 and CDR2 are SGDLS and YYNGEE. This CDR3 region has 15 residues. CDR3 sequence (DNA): TGTGCCAGCAGCGCCCGGGGGGGCCCGCCAGATACGCAGTATTTT. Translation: CASSARGGPPDTQYF.

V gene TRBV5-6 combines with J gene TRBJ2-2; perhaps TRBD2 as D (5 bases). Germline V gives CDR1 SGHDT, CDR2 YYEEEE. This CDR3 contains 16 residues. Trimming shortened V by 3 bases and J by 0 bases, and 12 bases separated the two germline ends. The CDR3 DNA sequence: TGTGCCAGCAGCTGGATGCCGGAGGCGAACACCGGGGAGCTGTTTTTT. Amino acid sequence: CASSWMPEANTGELFF.

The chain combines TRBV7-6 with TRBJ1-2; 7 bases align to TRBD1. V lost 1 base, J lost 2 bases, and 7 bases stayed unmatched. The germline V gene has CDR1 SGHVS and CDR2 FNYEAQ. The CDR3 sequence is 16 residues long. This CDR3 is CASSLGGTADNYGYTF. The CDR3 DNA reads TGTGCCAGCAGCTTAGGAGGGACAGCGGACAACTATGGCTACACCTTC.

This CDR3 reads CASSESPWAGDTDTQYF. CDR3 coding DNA: TGCGCCAGCAGTGAGTCCCCCTGGGCAGGGGACACAGATACGCAGTATTTT. The chain is built from TRBV10-2 and TRBJ2-3; possible D gene TRBD1, 6 bases. The germline CDR1 and CDR2 sequences are WSHSY and SAAADI. This CDR3 is 17 amino acids long. V gave up 0 bases and J gave up 2 bases, with 15 bases separating them.

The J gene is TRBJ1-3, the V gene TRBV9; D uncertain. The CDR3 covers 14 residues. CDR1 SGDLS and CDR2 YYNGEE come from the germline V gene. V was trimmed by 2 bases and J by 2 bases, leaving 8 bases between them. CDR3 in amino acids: CASSVTGAGNTIYF. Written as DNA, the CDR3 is TGTGCCAGCAGCGTTACCGGGGCTGGAAACACCATATATTTT. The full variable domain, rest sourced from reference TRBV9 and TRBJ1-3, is DSGVTQTPKHLITATGQRVTLRCSPRSGDLSVYWYQQSLDQGLQFLIQYYNGEERAKGNILERFSAQQFPDLHSELNLSSLELGDSALYFCASSVTGAGNTIYFGEGSWLTVV.

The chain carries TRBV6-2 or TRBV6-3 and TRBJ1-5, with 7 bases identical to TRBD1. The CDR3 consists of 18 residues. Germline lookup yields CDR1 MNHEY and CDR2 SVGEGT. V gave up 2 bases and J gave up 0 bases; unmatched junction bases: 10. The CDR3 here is CASSYETGISISNQPQHF. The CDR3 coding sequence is TGTGCCAGCAGTTACGAGACAGGGATTTCTATTAGCAATCAGCCCCAGCATTTT.

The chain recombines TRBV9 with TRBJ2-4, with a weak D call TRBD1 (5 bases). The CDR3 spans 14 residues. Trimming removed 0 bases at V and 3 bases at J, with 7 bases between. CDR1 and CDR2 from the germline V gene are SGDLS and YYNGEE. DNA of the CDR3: TGTGCCAGCAGCGTAGGCACAGGCAAAAACATTCAGTACTTC. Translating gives CASSVGTGKNIQYF.

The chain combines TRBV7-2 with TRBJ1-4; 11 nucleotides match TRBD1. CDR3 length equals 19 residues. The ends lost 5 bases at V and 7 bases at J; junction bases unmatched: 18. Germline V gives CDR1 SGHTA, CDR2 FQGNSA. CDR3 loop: CASSLQRTGGASLGEKLFF. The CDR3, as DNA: TGTGCCAGCAGCCTACAGAGGACAGGGGGCGCGAGTTTGGGTGAAAAACTGTTTTTT.

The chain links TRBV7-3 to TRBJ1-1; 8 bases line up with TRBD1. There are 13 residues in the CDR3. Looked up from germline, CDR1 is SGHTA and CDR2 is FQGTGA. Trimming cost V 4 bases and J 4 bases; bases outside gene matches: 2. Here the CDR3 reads CASSSDRATEAFF. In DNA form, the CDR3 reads TGTGCCAGCAGCTCGGACAGGGCCACTGAAGCTTTCTTT.

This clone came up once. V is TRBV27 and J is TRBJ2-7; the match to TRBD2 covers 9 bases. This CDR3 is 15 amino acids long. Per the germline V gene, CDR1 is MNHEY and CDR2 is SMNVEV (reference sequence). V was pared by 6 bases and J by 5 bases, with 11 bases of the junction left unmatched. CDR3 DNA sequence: TGTGCCAGCAGATCGCTAGCGGGGCTCCATGACGAGCAGTACTTC. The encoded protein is CASRSLAGLHDEQYF.

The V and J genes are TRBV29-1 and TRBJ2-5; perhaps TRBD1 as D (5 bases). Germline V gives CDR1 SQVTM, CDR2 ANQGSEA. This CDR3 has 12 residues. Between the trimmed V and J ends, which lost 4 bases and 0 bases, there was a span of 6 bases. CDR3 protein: CSVGQNQETQYF. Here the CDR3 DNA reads TGCAGCGTTGGACAGAACCAAGAGACCCAGTACTTC.

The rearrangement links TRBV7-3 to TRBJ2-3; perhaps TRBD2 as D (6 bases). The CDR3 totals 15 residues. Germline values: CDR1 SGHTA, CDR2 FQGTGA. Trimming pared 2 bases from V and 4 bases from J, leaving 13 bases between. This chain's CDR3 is CASSLAGTGADTQYF. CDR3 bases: TGTGCCAGCAGCTTAGCGGGAACCGGCGCAGATACGCAGTATTTT.

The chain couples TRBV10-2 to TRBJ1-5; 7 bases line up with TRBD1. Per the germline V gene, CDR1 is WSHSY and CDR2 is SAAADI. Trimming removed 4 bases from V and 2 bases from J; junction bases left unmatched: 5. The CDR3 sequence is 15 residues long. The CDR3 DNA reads TGCGCCAGCAGTGGTAGGGGGCCCGGCAATCAGCCCCAGCATTTT. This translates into CASSGRGPGNQPQHF.

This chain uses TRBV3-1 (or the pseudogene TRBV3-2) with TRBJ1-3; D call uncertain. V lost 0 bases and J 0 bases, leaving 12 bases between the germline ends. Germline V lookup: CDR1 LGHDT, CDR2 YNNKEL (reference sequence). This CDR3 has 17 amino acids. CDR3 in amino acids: CASSQDSAVNSGNTIYF. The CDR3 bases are TGTGCCAGCAGCCAAGATTCCGCAGTCAACTCTGGAAACACCATATATTTT.